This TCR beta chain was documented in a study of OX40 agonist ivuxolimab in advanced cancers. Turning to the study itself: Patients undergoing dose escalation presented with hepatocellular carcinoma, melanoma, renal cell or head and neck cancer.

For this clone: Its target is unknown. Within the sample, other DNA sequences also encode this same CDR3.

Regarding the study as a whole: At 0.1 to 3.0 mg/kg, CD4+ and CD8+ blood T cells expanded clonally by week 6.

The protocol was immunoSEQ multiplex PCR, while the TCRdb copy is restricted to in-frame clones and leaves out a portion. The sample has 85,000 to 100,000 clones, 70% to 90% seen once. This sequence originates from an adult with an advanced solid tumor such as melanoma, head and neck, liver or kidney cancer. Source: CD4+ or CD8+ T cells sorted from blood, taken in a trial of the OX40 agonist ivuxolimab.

The CDR3 protein is CASSLRSYNEQFF. CDR3 DNA: TGTGCCAGCAGCCTTCGTTCCTACAATGAGCAGTTCTTC. This chain connects TRBV7-2 to TRBJ2-1; D remains unclear. The germline V and J ends were trimmed by 5 bases and 1 base, with 6 bases remaining between them. Germline V CDR1 and CDR2: SGHTA, FQGNSA. The CDR3 length is 13 residues.